One and the same sample provided the 5 T cell receptor beta chains below, sequenced in a study of T cell responses to AZD1222 COVID-19 vaccine. Sequenced by immunoSEQ multiplex PCR; TCRdb stores in-frame clones only, minus some. Of 130,000 or so clones listed, roughly 90% are singletons. This specimen was peripheral blood, taken on day 0 of AZD1222 vaccination. All receptors come from an adult in good health.

V and J are TRBV5-1 and TRBJ1-3; unclear D gene. V lost 3 bases, J lost 1 base, and 8 bases lay in between. Germline CDR1 and CDR2: SGHRS and YFSETQ. The CDR3 consists of 14 residues. As DNA, the CDR3 is TGCGCCAGCAGCTCCGGCCCTTCTGGAAACACCATATATTTT. Translating it yields CASSSGPSGNTIYF. Looking up the rest from reference TRBV5-1 and TRBJ1-3 gives the full variable domain: KAGVTQTPRYLIKTRGQQVTLSCSPISGHRSVSWYQQTPGQGLQFLFEYFSETQRNKGNFPGRFSGRQFSNSRSEMNVSTLELGDSALYLCASSSGPSGNTIYFGEGSWLTVV.

This clone has just one count. The chain joins TRBV4-3 to TRBJ1-1; TRBD1 matches at 8 bases. Germline V CDR1 and CDR2: LGHNA, YSLEER. J lost 8 bases, V lost 4 bases, and 9 bases had no gene match. The CDR3 contains 14 residues. The CDR3, as DNA: TGCGCCAGCAGCCCTCGCCGGGACAGGACCGAAGCTTTCTTT. This translates into CASSPRRDRTEAFF.

The CDR3 spells CASSQDLAGSEQFF. The CDR3 coding sequence is TGCGCCAGCAGCCAAGATCTTGCGGGAAGCGAGCAGTTCTTC. This sequence joins TRBV4-3 and TRBJ2-1, with a tentative D call TRBD2 (6 bases). The CDR3 extends over 14 amino acids. The germline gives CDR1 LGHNA, CDR2 YSLEER. V shed 0 bases and J shed 10 bases, with 13 bases lying between them.

In this sample, this clone turned up once. The rearrangement joins TRBV12-3 or TRBV12-4 to TRBJ2-3; the D is unclear. This CDR3 contains 13 residues. Trimming pared 6 bases from V and 4 bases from J, leaving 11 bases between. This chain's CDR3 is CASSLSLADTQYF. The CDR3 region has the DNA TGTGCCAGCAGCCTCTCTCTAGCAGATACGCAGTATTTT.

V is TRBV7-2 and J is TRBJ1-5; D gene unclear. The CDR3 runs 13 residues. V lost 1 base to trimming and J lost 4 bases, with 5 bases between them. In germline, CDR1 is SGHTA, CDR2 FQGNSA. In nucleotides, the CDR3 is TGTGCCAGCAGCTTAGGGGTAAATCAGCCCCAGCATTTT. Translating it yields CASSLGVNQPQHF.